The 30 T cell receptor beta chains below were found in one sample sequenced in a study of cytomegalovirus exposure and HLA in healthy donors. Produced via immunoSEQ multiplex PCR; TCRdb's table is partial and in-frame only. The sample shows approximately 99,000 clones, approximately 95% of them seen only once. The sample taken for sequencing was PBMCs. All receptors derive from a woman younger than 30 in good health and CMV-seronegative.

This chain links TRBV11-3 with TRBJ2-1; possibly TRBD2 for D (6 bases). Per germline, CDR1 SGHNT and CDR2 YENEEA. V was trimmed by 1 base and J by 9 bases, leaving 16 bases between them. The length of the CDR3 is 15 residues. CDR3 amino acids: CASSLGPGGWGEQFF. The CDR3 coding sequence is TGTGCCAGCAGCTTAGGACCAGGAGGGTGGGGTGAGCAGTTCTTC.

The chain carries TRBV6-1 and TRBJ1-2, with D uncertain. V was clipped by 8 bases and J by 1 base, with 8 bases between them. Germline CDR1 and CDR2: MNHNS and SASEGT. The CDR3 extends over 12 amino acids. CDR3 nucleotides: TGTGCCAGCGGCCCGATTAACTATGGCTACACCTTC. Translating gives CASGPINYGYTF.

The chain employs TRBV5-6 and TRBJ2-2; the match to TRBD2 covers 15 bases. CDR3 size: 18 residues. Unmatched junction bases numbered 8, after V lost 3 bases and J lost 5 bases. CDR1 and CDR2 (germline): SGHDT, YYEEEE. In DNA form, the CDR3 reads TGTGCCAGCAGCTCAGGACTAGCGGGGGGGCCGTGGACCGGGGAGCTGTTTTTT. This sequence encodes CASSSGLAGGPWTGELFF.

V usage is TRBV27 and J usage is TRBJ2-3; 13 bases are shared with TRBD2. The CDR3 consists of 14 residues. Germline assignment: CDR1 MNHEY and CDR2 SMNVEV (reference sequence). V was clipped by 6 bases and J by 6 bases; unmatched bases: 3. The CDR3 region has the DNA TGTGCCAGCAGGAGACTAGCGGGGGGTGATACGCAGTATTTT. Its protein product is CASRRLAGGDTQYF.

The CDR3 loop is CAISELTGTGDYEQYF. DNA for the CDR3: TGTGCCATCAGTGAGTTAACCGGGACAGGGGACTACGAGCAGTACTTC. The chain is built from TRBV10-3 and TRBJ2-7, with 10 bases that match TRBD1. The V gene's germline CDR1 is ENHRY and CDR2 SYGVKD. This CDR3 spans 16 amino acids. V was clipped by 1 base and J by 3 bases; unmatched bases: 6.

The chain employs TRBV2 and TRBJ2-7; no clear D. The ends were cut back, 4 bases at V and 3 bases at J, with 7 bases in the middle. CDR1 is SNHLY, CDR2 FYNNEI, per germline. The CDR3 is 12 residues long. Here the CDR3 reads CASSGPYYEQYF. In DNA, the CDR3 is TGTGCCAGCAGTGGTCCTTACTACGAGCAGTACTTC.

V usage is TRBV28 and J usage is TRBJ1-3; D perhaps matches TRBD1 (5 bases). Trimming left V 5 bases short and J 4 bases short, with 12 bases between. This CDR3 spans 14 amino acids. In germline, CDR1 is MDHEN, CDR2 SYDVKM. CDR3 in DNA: TGTGCCAGCAGTCGCGGGGGGGGAGGAAACACCATATATTTT. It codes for CASSRGGGGNTIYF.

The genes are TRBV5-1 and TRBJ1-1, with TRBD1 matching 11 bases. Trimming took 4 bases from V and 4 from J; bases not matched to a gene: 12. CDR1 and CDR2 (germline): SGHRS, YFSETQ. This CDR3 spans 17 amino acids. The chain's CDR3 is CASSTLGQGDRGTEAFF. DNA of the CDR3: TGCGCCAGCAGCACCCTGGGACAGGGGGATAGGGGCACTGAAGCTTTCTTT. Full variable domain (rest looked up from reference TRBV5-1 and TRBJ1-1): KAGVTQTPRYLIKTRGQQVTLSCSPISGHRSVSWYQQTPGQGLQFLFEYFSETQRNKGNFPGRFSGRQFSNSRSEMNVSTLELGDSALYLCASSTLGQGDRGTEAFFGQGTRLTVV.

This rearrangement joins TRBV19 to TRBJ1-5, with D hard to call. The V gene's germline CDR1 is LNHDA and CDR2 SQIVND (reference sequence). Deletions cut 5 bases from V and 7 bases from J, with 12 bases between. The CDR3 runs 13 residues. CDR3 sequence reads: CASSERSRQPQHF. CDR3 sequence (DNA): TGTGCCAGTAGTGAAAGATCGAGGCAGCCCCAGCATTTT.

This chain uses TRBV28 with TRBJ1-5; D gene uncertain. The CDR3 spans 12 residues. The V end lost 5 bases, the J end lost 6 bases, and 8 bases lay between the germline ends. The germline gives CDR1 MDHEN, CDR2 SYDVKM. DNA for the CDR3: TGTGCCAGCAGTACCCTACTTCAGCCCCAGCATTTT. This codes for CASSTLLQPQHF.

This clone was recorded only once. The CDR3 DNA reads as TGTGCCAGCAGCCCCGCTGGGAGGGGGGGCGGGACCGGGGAGCTGTTTTTT. It is translated as CASSPAGRGGGTGELFF. The chain carries TRBV5-4 and TRBJ2-2; the D gene is possibly TRBD2 (7 bases). The CDR3 has 17 amino acids. CDR1 SGHNT and CDR2 YYREEE come from the germline V gene (reference sequence). Between the trimmed V and J ends, which lost 4 bases and 5 bases, there was a span of 21 bases. Together with reference TRBV5-4 and TRBJ2-2, the CDR3 gives the full variable domain: ETGVTQSPTHLIKTRGQQVTLRCSSQSGHNTVSWYQQALGQGPQFIFQYYREEENGRGNFPPRFSGLQFPNYSSELNVNALELDDSALYLCASSPAGRGGGTGELFFGEGSRLTVL.

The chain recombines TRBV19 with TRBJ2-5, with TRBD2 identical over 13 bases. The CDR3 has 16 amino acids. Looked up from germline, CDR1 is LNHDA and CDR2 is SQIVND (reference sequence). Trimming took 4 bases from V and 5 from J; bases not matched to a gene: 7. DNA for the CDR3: TGTGCCAGTAGTACGGGACTAGCGGGGACCTTGGAGACCCAGTACTTC. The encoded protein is CASSTGLAGTLETQYF.

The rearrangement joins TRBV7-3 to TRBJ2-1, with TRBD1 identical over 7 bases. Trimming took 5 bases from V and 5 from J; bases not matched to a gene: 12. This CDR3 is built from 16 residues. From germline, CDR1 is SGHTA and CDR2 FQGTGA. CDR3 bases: TGTGCCAGCAGCACCTCCGGGACAGAATATAACAATGAGCAGTTCTTC. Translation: CASSTSGTEYNNEQFF.

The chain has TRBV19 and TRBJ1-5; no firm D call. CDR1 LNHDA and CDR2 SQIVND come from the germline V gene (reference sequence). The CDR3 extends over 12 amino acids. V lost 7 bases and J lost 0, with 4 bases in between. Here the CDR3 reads CASTDSNQPQHF. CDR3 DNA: TGTGCCAGTACAGATAGCAATCAGCCCCAGCATTTT.

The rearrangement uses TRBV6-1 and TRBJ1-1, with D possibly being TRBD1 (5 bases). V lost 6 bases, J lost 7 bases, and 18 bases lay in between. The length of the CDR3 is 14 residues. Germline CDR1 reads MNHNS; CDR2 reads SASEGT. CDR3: CASRSGVGEDEAFF. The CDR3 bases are TGTGCCAGCAGGTCGGGGGTGGGGGAGGATGAAGCTTTCTTT.

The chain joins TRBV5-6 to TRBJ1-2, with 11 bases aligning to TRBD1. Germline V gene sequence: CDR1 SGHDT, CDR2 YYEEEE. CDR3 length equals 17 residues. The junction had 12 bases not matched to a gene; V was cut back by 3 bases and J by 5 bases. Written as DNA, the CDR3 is TGTGCCAGCAGCTCCTCCCGGACAGGGGGCCCACTATATGGCTACACCTTC. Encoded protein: CASSSSRTGGPLYGYTF.

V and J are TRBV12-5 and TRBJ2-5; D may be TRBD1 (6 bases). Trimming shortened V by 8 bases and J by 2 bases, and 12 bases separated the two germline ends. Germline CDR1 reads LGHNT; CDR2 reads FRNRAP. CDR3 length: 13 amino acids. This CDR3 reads CASSDRNQETQYF. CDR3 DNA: TGTGCTAGTAGTGACAGGAATCAAGAGACCCAGTACTTC.

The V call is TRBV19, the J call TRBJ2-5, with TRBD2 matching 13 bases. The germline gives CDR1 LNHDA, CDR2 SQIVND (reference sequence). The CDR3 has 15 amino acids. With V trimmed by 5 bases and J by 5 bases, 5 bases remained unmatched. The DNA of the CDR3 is TGTGCCAGTAGTCGACTAGCGGGGGGCCGGGAGACCCAGTACTTC. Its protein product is CASSRLAGGRETQYF.

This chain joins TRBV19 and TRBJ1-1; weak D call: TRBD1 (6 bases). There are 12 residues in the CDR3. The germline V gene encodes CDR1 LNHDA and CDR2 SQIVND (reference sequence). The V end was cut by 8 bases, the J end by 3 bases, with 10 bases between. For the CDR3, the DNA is TGTGCCAGTGCACAGGGTTACACTGAAGCTTTCTTT. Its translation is CASAQGYTEAFF.

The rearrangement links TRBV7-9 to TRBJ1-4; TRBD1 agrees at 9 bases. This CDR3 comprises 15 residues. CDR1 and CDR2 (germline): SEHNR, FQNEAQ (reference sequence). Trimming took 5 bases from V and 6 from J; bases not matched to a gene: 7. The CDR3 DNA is TGTGCCAGCAGCACCACAGGGGGCCAGGATGAAAAACTGTTTTTT. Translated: CASSTTGGQDEKLFF.

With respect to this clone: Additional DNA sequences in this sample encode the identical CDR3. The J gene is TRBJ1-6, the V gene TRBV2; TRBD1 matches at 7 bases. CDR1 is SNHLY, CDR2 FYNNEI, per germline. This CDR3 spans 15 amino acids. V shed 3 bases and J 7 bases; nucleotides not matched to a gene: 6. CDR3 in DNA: TGTGCCAGCAGTGAGGGCGGGACAGCAAATTCACCCCTCCACTTT. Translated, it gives CASSEGGTANSPLHF.

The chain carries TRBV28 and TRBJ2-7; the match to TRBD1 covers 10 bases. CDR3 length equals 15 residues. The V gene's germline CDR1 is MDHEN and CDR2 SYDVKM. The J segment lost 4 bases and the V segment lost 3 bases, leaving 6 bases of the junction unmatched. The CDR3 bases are TGTGCCAGCAGTTTTGAAGGGACAGGGGAATACGAGCAGTACTTC. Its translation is CASSFEGTGEYEQYF.

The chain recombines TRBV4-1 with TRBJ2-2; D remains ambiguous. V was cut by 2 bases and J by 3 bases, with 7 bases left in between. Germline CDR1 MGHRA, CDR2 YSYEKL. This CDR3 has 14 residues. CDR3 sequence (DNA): TGCGCCAGCAGCCAACGGTCCGACACCGGGGAGCTGTTTTTT. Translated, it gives CASSQRSDTGELFF.

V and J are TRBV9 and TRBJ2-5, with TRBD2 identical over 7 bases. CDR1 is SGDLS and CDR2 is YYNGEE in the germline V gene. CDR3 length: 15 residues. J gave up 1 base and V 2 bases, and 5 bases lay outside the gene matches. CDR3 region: CASSVRASGQETQYF. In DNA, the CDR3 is TGTGCCAGCAGCGTCCGGGCTAGCGGCCAAGAGACCCAGTACTTC.

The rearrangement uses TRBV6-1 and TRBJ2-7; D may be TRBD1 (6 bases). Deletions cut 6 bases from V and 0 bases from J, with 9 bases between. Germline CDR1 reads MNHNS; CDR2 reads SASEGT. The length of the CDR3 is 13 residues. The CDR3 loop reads CASSRGYSYEQYF. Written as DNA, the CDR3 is TGTGCCAGCAGCAGGGGTTACTCCTACGAGCAGTACTTC.

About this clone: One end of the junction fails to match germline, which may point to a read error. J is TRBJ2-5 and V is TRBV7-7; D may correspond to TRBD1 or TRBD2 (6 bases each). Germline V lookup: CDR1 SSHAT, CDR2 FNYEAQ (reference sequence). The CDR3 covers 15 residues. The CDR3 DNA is TGTGCTAGCAGCTTAGGGGGACTCCTCCAAGAGACCCAGTACTTC. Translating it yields CASSLGGLLQETQYF.

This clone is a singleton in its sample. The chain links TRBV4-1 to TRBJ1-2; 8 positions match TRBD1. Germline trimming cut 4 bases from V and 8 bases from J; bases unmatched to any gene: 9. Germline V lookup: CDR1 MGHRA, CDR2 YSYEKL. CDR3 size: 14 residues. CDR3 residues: CASSPGTGSFGYTF. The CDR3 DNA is TGCGCCAGCAGCCCGGGGACAGGATCTTTCGGCTACACCTTC.

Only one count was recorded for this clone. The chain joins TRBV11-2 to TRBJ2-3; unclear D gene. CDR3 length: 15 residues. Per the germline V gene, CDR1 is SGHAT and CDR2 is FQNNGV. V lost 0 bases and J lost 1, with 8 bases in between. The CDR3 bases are TGTGCCAGCAGCTTAGACAGAACACGCACAGATACGCAGTATTTT. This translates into CASSLDRTRTDTQYF.

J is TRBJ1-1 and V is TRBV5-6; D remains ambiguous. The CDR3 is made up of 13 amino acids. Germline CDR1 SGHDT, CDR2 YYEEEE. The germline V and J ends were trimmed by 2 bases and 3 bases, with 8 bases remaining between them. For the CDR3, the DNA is TGTGCCAGCAGCTTCTGGAGTTACACTGAAGCTTTCTTT. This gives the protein CASSFWSYTEAFF.

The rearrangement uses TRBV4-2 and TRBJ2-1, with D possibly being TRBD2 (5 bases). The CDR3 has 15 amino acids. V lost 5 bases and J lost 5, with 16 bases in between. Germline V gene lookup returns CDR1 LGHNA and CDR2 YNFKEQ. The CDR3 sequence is CASSEGWAADNEQFF. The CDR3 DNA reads TGTGCCAGCAGCGAGGGCTGGGCTGCGGACAATGAGCAGTTCTTC.